The following is a T cell receptor beta chain sequence with its context. As yet, its antigen is unknown. Measured with immunoSEQ multiplex PCR; TCRdb has only the in-frame clones, and not every one. The sample yields over 9,000 clones, around nine tenths seen once. The sample comes from a study of graft-versus-host responses after intestinal transplantation. Regarding the study as a whole: There was an association between peak levels of circulating GvH clones and early post-transplant HvG declines.

The material was PBMCs, obtained roughly 35 weeks after intestinal transplant. The sequence came from a human patient who received an intestinal transplant, so some T cells may come from the graft donor.

The CDR3 sequence is CASSLGQGFYEQYF. CDR3 nucleotide sequence: TGTGCCAGCAGCTTGGGGCAGGGGTTCTACGAGCAGTACTTC. The chain recombines TRBV5-6 with TRBJ2-7, with a tentative D call TRBD1 (6 bases). The CDR3 loop spans 14 amino acids. Trimming took off 0 bases at V and 3 bases at J, with 10 bases between the two ends. Germline V gives CDR1 SGHDT, CDR2 YYEEEE.